This T cell receptor beta chain is drawn from a study of blood T cell repertoires in COVID-19. V dropped 1 base and J dropped 2 bases, with 14 bases sitting between them. The CDR3 contains 16 residues. Germline V gene data show CDR1 as KGHSH and CDR2 as LQKENI. Participants, about 18 to 89 years old, spanned 24 US areas. Categorization into cohorts depended on clinical history that participants reported. For recovered donors of Cohort 3, there were two negative PCRs, clearance, or symptom resolution. Original processing notes: Amplification with reference gene primers provided the estimates of nucleated cell counts. The assay was immunoSEQ multiplex PCR, and TCRdb's table has in-frame clones only and misses some. V, J and clone size were drawn from that table, and D and trimming were deduced from the DNA. Of tens of thousands of clones listed, roughly 86% were seen once; the top ten hold under 4%.

The specimen was PBMCs or T cells enriched from blood (not recorded which). The rearrangement uses TRBV18 and TRBJ1-1, with D hard to call. The TCR was taken from a woman between 50 and 59 years old who had recovered from COVID-19. The CDR3 nucleotides are TGTGCCAGCTCACCACACCCGGGAGAGGGAAACACTGAAGCTTTCTTT. The encoded protein is CASSPHPGEGNTEAFF.